The 5 T cell receptor beta chains below were found in one sample sequenced in a study of shared clonotypes between healthy human individuals. The protocol was immunoSEQ multiplex PCR, while the TCRdb copy is restricted to in-frame clones and leaves out a portion. The sample includes about 490,000 clones, around three quarters of them seen just once. Specimen: PBMCs. These TCRs come from a woman between 35 and 50 years old in good health. Some clones in this sample may be carry-over from other donors' samples.

The rearrangement links TRBV5-1 to TRBJ2-6; no reliable D call. Germline CDR1 is SGHRS and CDR2 is YFSETQ. V was shortened by 3 bases and J by 1 base, with 8 bases between the two germline ends. The CDR3 is 15 residues long. The CDR3 DNA reads TGCGCCAGCAGCTACGAGAGGTCTGGGGCCAACGTCCTGACTTTC. Translated: CASSYERSGANVLTF.

The CDR3 here is CASSLDLVNVGGYTF. The CDR3 DNA sequence: TGTGCCAGCAGCTTAGACCTAGTGAACGTGGGTGGCTACACCTTC. The chain is built from TRBV7-2 and TRBJ1-2; D unclear. The CDR3 contains 15 residues. The V end was cut by 1 base, the J end by 7 bases, with 16 bases between. Germline V lookup: CDR1 SGHTA, CDR2 FQGNSA.

J is TRBJ2-1 and V is TRBV7-2, with unresolved D. V lost 0 bases, J lost 9 bases, and 12 bases lay in between. This CDR3 contains 14 residues. From germline, CDR1 is SGHTA and CDR2 FQGNSA. CDR3 nucleotide sequence: TGTGCCAGCAGCTTAGCGCAGTTTAGCACTGAGCAGTTCTTC. It specifies CASSLAQFSTEQFF.

The rearrangement joins TRBV5-1 to TRBJ2-7; 8 nucleotides line up with TRBD1. J lost 0 bases, V lost 4 bases, and 3 bases had no gene match. The CDR3 is 14 amino acids. Germline V lookup: CDR1 SGHRS, CDR2 YFSETQ. In DNA, the CDR3 is TGCGCCAGCAGCGGACAGGGCAGCTCCTACGAGCAGTACTTC. Its translation is CASSGQGSSYEQYF.

V is TRBV20-1 and J is TRBJ2-1; no definite D call. CDR1 is DFQATT and CDR2 is SNEGSKA in the germline V gene (reference sequence). The CDR3 is 8 residues long. The germline V and J ends were trimmed by 8 bases and 9 bases, with 5 bases remaining between them. The CDR3 DNA sequence: TGCAGTCCTGTTGAGCAGTTCTTC. This sequence encodes CSPVEQFF.